Each of the 18 T cell receptor beta chains below was sequenced from the same sample in a study of blood T cell repertoires in COVID-19. Sequencing was performed with immunoSEQ multiplex PCR; in TCRdb, only in-frame clones are kept and a portion is missing. This sample carries some 370,000 clones, roughly four fifths of them seen once, and the ten largest clones take approximately 5%. Sequenced input: PBMCs or T cells enriched from blood (not recorded which). The receptors come from a woman in her forties or fifties who had recovered from COVID-19.

V usage is TRBV27 and J usage is TRBJ2-1, with TRBD2 identical over 15 bases. J was trimmed by 4 bases and V by 6 bases; bases with no gene match: 10. This CDR3 is 18 amino acids long. Looked up from germline, CDR1 is MNHEY and CDR2 is SMNVEV (reference sequence). CDR3 loop: CASRGGLAGGSVYNEQFF. The CDR3 DNA follows: TGTGCCAGCAGGGGGGGACTAGCGGGAGGTTCCGTATACAATGAGCAGTTCTTC.

This chain joins TRBV6-5 and TRBJ1-1, with no clear D. Germline-derived CDR1 and CDR2 are MNHEY and SVGAGI. V shed 2 bases and J shed 4 bases, with 17 bases lying between them. The length of the CDR3 is 16 residues. CDR3 DNA: TGTGCCAGCAGTTACGGTCCCATTTCGCGGGGCACTGAAGCTTTCTTT. Residues: CASSYGPISRGTEAFF.

The chain links TRBV6-1 to TRBJ2-3, with D maybe TRBD1 (5 bases). Germline assignment: CDR1 MNHNS and CDR2 SASEGT. The germline V and J ends were trimmed by 4 bases and 0 bases, with 14 bases remaining between them. The CDR3 has 16 amino acids. CDR3 in amino acids: CASSGVVGVSTDTQYF. In nucleotides, the CDR3 is TGTGCCAGCAGTGGGGTGGTAGGGGTAAGCACAGATACGCAGTATTTT.

The sample holds a few counts of this clone. V usage is TRBV27 and J usage is TRBJ1-6; D gene unclear. Trimming removed 6 bases at V and 11 bases at J, with 26 bases between. The CDR3 extends over 17 amino acids. Germline assignment: CDR1 MNHEY and CDR2 SMNVEV (reference sequence). CDR3: CASSKFSKTPSTAPLHF. CDR3 in DNA: TGTGCCAGCAGCAAATTCTCCAAGACACCCTCAACGGCACCCCTCCACTTT.

The chain employs TRBV4-1 and TRBJ2-1; D may be TRBD2 (6 bases). V was pared by 3 bases and J by 2 bases, with 14 bases between. CDR1 and CDR2 (germline): MGHRA, YSYEKL. This CDR3 contains 16 residues. Here the CDR3 reads CASSQDYTITYNEQFF. The CDR3 DNA reads as TGCGCCAGCAGCCAGGACTATACAATTACCTACAATGAGCAGTTCTTC.

The rearrangement uses TRBV7-2 and TRBJ1-1; possible D gene TRBD1, 5 bases. Germline V CDR1 and CDR2: SGHTA, FQGNSA. The CDR3 contains 15 residues. V was pared by 0 bases and J by 4 bases, with 12 bases between. CDR3 coding DNA: TGTGCCAGCAGCTTAGCGGGGAAGGGGATCACTGAAGCTTTCTTT. Its protein is CASSLAGKGITEAFF.

This clone appeared a few times. V is TRBV6-5 and J is TRBJ1-2; TRBD1 matches at 9 bases. Germline V gives CDR1 MNHEY, CDR2 SVGAGI. J gave up 3 bases and V 6 bases, and 5 bases lay outside the gene matches. This CDR3 contains 14 residues. The DNA of the CDR3 is TGTGCCAGCAGCTACCGACAGGGGGACTATGGCTACACCTTC. Protein: CASSYRQGDYGYTF.

This chain uses TRBV4-2 with TRBJ2-5; TRBD1 is a possible D gene (6 bases). The V end was cut by 5 bases, the J end by 1 base, with 14 bases between. The CDR3 has 15 amino acids. Germline lookup yields CDR1 LGHNA and CDR2 YNFKEQ. In DNA form, the CDR3 reads TGTGCCAGCAGCGAAGCTCAGGGGCGCCAAGAGACCCAGTACTTC. Protein: CASSEAQGRQETQYF.

This chain uses TRBV7-8 with TRBJ2-1; 10 bases fit TRBD2. Per the germline V gene, CDR1 is SGHVS and CDR2 is FQNEAQ. The V segment lost 5 bases and the J segment 4 bases; nucleotides outside the gene matches: 8. The CDR3 runs to 16 residues. DNA of the CDR3: TGTGCCAGCAGCGGATGGACTAGCGGATATTACAATGAGCAGTTCTTC. Its translation is CASSGWTSGYYNEQFF. Supplemented by reference TRBV7-8 and TRBJ2-1, the full variable domain reads GAGVSQSPRYKVAKRGQDVALRCDPISGHVSLFWYQQALGQGPEFLTYFQNEAQLDKSGLPSDRFFAERPEGSVSTLKIQRTQQEDSAVYLCASSGWTSGYYNEQFFGPGTRLTVL.

The chain links TRBV13 to TRBJ1-6; 9 nucleotides match TRBD1. Germline V gene lookup returns CDR1 PRHDT and CDR2 FYEKMQ (reference sequence). V shed 5 bases, J shed 7 bases, and the junction held 6 bases outside the gene matches. The CDR3 spans 15 residues. This CDR3 reads CASSRGQGQNSPLHF. The CDR3 DNA is TGTGCCAGCAGCAGGGGACAGGGTCAGAATTCACCCCTCCACTTT.

V and J are TRBV10-3 and TRBJ1-1, with D possibly TRBD1 on 6 matching bases. This CDR3 region has 10 residues. The germline V gene has CDR1 ENHRY and CDR2 SYGVKD. Trimming left V 9 bases short and J 4 bases short, with 6 bases between. The CDR3 is CAIGGTEAFF. The CDR3 DNA sequence: TGTGCCATAGGGGGCACTGAAGCTTTCTTT.

The chain couples TRBV9 to TRBJ1-5; D unresolved. The V gene lost 1 base and the J gene lost 8 bases, with 13 bases spanning the gap. Germline CDR1 reads SGDLS; CDR2 reads YYNGEE. CDR3 length: 14 residues. CDR3 DNA sequence: TGTGCCAGCAGCGTACACGGGAGTGGGGAGCCCCAGCATTTT. Translating gives CASSVHGSGEPQHF.

This sequence joins TRBV6-5 and TRBJ1-3, with a tentative D call TRBD1 (6 bases). Germline CDR1 and CDR2: MNHEY and SVGAGI. The CDR3 is made up of 16 amino acids. Trimming removed 0 bases at V and 0 bases at J, with 9 bases between. The CDR3 protein is CASSYSTGHSGNTIYF. CDR3 DNA sequence: TGTGCCAGCAGTTACTCCACAGGGCACTCTGGAAACACCATATATTTT.

The chain is built from TRBV24-1 and TRBJ1-5, with D maybe TRBD1 (5 bases). The CDR3 loop spans 17 amino acids. CDR1 KGHDR and CDR2 SFDVKD come from the germline V gene. V was cut by 1 base and J by 0 bases, with 12 bases left in between. CDR3 loop: CATSDFIPGFSNQPQHF. The CDR3 DNA follows: TGTGCCACCAGTGATTTCATTCCAGGGTTTAGCAATCAGCCCCAGCATTTT.

This clone was recorded only once. The V call is TRBV7-3, the J call TRBJ2-5; 9 bases map to TRBD2. Germline V CDR1 and CDR2: SGHTA, FQGTGA. The CDR3 sequence is 16 residues long. J gave up 1 base and V 1 base, and 4 bases lay outside the gene matches. The CDR3 coding sequence is TGTGCCAGCAGCTTAAACAGCGGGGGGTTCCAAGAGACCCAGTACTTC. Protein: CASSLNSGGFQETQYF.

This chain links TRBV6-2 or TRBV6-3 with TRBJ1-1; weak D call: TRBD1 (5 bases). The CDR3 runs to 13 residues. V was shortened by 7 bases and J by 10 bases, with 19 bases between the two germline ends. Looked up from germline, CDR1 is MNHEY and CDR2 is SVGEGT. CDR3 loop: CASTPIAGGRAFF. CDR3 coding DNA: TGTGCCAGCACCCCAATCGCGGGGGGGAGAGCTTTCTTT.

The rearrangement uses TRBV7-9 and TRBJ2-1; unclear D gene. Trimming stripped 2 bases from V and 5 bases from J, with 7 bases between. The germline V gene has CDR1 SEHNR and CDR2 FQNEAQ (reference sequence). The length of the CDR3 is 13 residues. CDR3 nucleotide sequence: TGTGCCAGCAGCTTATCACTGAACAATGAGCAGTTCTTC. This codes for CASSLSLNNEQFF. Based on the CDR3 plus reference TRBV7-9 and TRBJ2-1, the full variable domain is DTGVSQNPRHKITKRGQNVTFRCDPISEHNRLYWYRQTLGQGPEFLTYFQNEAQLEKSRLLSDRFSAERPKGSFSTLEIQRTEQGDSAMYLCASSLSLNNEQFFGPGTRLTVL.

The chain joins TRBV6-5 to TRBJ1-1; no reliable D call. Germline V gives CDR1 MNHEY, CDR2 SVGAGI. The CDR3 sequence is 13 residues long. The V end was cut by 7 bases, the J end by 4 bases, with 13 bases between. Here the CDR3 reads CASKPGYSTEAFF. The DNA of the CDR3 is TGTGCCAGCAAGCCAGGATACAGCACTGAAGCTTTCTTT.